This passage covers 6 T cell receptor beta chains from one sample sequenced in a study of human T cells and chemical hapten exposure (dated by TCRdb to about 2021). To prepare the library, RACE was applied. Sequenced on a NextSeq 500. The public reads were reanalyzed by TCRdb: fastp trimming at Q25, MiXCR alignment, in-frame beta chains only. Merged by CDR3 protein, the rows form single entries marked with the most common genes and DNA. The sample table shows a few hundred thousand distinct CDR3 sequences, and roughly 5% are seen once. The ten most abundant clones make up around 2% of the sample. The time point label, read with the paper, signifies: patch test 1, 2 weeks after DPC sensitization. The sample's treatment or condition label, in plain terms: therapeutic diphenylcyclopropenone sensitization with weekly scalp DPC. Material: whole blood, obtained in connection with sensitization to the hapten diphenylcyclopropenone (DPC). These receptors were collected from a woman between 45 and 65 years old with alopecia areata. Some clones in this sample may be carry-over from other donors' samples.

The chain joins TRBV11-2 to TRBJ1-3; D not resolved. CDR3 length: 12 amino acids. Germline V CDR1 and CDR2: SGHAT, FQNNGV. Trimming pared 7 bases from V and 5 bases from J, leaving 9 bases between. As DNA, the CDR3 is TGTGCCAGCACCCTCCTCCGAAACACCATATATTTT. This codes for CASTLLRNTIYF.

The table lists this clonotype with a few counts. The chain uses TRBV4-3 and TRBJ2-7; 9 bases agree with TRBD1. V dropped 1 base and J dropped 3; count of bases not matched to a gene: 4. The germline CDR1 and CDR2 sequences are LGHNA and YSLEER. This CDR3 is 15 amino acids long. The CDR3 DNA is TGCGCCAGCAGCCAAGGGGCGGGACAGGGCTACGAGCAGTACTTC. Its translation is CASSQGAGQGYEQYF.

There are many counts of this clonotype. The V and J genes are TRBV6-5 and TRBJ1-1; 8 bases map to TRBD1. J lost 4 bases, V lost 8 bases, and 15 bases had no gene match. The CDR3 has 16 amino acids. The germline CDR1 and CDR2 sequences are MNHEY and SVGAGI. The CDR3 DNA sequence: TGTGCCAGCGTTTCCTTAACAGGGGGTATCGGCACTGAAGCTTTCTTT. Protein sequence: CASVSLTGGIGTEAFF.

This clonotype was seen only a few times. The chain combines TRBV5-1 with TRBJ2-3; D possibly corresponds to TRBD1 (5 bases). The CDR3 totals 14 residues. Germline V lookup: CDR1 SGHRS, CDR2 YFSETQ. The germline V and J ends were trimmed by 0 bases and 5 bases, with 10 bases remaining between them. The CDR3 DNA follows: TGCGCCAGCAGCTTGGCCAGGGCCGGAGATACGCAGTATTTT. Translating gives CASSLARAGDTQYF.

This clonotype was found many times. This chain uses TRBV5-1 with TRBJ2-2; D is possibly TRBD1 (5 bases). The CDR3 has 15 residues. V was pared by 1 base and J by 1 base, with 8 bases between. The germline V gene has CDR1 SGHRS and CDR2 YFSETQ. DNA of the CDR3: TGCGCCAGCAGCTTGCTCCAGGGGAACACCGGGGAGCTGTTTTTT. Translating gives CASSLLQGNTGELFF.

In this sample, this clonotype turned up many times. V is TRBV9 and J is TRBJ2-7; maybe TRBD2 (6 bases). V gave up 3 bases and J gave up 7 bases, with 8 bases separating them. CDR3 length: 11 amino acids. In germline, CDR1 is SGDLS, CDR2 YYNGEE. The CDR3 here is CASSAGREQYF. The CDR3 DNA sequence: TGTGCCAGCAGCGCGGGGAGGGAGCAGTACTTC.